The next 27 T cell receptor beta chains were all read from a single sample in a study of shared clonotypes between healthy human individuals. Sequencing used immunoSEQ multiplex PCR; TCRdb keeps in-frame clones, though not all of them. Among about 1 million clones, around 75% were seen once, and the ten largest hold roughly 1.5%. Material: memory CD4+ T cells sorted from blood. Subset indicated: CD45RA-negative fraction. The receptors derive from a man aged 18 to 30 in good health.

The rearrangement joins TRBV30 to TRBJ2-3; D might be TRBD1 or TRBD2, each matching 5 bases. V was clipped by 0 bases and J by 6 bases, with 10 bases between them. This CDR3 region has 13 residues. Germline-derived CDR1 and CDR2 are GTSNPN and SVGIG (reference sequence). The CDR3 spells CAWSVGTGDTQYF. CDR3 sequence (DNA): TGTGCCTGGAGTGTTGGGACGGGGGATACGCAGTATTTT.

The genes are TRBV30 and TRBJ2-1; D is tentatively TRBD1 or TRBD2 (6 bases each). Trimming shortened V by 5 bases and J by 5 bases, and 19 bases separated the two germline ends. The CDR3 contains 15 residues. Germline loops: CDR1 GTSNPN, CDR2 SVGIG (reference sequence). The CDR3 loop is CAWASYKGGNNEQFF. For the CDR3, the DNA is TGTGCCTGGGCTTCTTACAAGGGGGGCAACAATGAGCAGTTCTTC. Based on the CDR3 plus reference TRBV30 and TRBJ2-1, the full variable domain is SQTIHQWPATLVQPVGSPLSLECTVEGTSNPNLYWYRQAAGRGLQLLFYSVGIGQISSEVPQNLSASRPQDRQFILSSKKLLLSDSGFYLCAWASYKGGNNEQFFGPGTRLTVL.

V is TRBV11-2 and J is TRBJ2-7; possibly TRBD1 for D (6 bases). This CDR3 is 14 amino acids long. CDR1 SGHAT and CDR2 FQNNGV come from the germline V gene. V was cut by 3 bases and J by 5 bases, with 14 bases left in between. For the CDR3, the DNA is TGTGCCAGCAGCTTGGGAACAGGGCACGACGAGCAGTACTTC. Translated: CASSLGTGHDEQYF.

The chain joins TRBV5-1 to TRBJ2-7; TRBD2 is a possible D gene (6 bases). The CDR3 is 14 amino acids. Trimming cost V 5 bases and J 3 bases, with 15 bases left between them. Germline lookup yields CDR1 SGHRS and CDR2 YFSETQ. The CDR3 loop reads CASRDPGDGYEQYF. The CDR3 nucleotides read TGCGCCAGCAGGGATCCGGGAGACGGCTACGAGCAGTACTTC.

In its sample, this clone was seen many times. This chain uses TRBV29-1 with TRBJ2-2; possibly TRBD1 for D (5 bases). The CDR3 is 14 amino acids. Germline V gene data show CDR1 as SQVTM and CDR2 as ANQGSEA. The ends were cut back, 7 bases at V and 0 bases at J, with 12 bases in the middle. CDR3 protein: CSGGLTANTGELFF. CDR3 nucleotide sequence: TGCAGCGGGGGCCTCACTGCGAACACCGGGGAGCTGTTTTTT.

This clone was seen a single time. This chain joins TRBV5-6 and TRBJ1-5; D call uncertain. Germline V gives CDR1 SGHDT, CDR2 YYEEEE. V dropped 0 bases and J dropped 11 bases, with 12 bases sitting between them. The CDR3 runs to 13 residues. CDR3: CASSLGRKDSQHF. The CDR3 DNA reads TGTGCCAGCAGCTTGGGTCGAAAAGACTCCCAGCATTTT.

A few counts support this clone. CDR3 loop: CASSIDQRPREAFF. DNA for the CDR3: TGTGCCAGTAGTATAGATCAGCGGCCCCGTGAAGCTTTCTTT. This chain links TRBV19 with TRBJ1-1; D gene unclear. The CDR3 covers 14 residues. V lost 0 bases, J lost 7 bases, and 12 bases lay in between. Germline CDR1 and CDR2: LNHDA and SQIVND (reference sequence).

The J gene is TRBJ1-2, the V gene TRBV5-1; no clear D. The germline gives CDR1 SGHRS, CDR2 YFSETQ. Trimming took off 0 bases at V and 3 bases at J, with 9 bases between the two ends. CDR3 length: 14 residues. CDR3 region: CASSLAGSDYGYTF. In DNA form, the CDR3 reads TGCGCCAGCAGCTTGGCCGGGTCGGACTATGGCTACACCTTC.

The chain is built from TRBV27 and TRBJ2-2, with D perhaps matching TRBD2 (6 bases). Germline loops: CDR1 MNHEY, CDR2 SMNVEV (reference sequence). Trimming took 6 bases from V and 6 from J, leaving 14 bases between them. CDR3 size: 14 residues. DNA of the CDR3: TGTGCCAGCAGCGGGGGTATAGTTGCCGGGGAGCTGTTTTTT. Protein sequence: CASSGGIVAGELFF.

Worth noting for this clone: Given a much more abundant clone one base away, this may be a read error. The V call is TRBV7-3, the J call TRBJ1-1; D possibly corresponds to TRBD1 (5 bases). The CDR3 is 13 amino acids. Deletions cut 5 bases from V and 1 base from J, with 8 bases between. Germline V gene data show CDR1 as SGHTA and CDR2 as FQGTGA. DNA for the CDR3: TGTGCCAGCAGCCGCGGGGGGAACACTGAAGCTTTCTTT. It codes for CASSRGGNTEAFF.

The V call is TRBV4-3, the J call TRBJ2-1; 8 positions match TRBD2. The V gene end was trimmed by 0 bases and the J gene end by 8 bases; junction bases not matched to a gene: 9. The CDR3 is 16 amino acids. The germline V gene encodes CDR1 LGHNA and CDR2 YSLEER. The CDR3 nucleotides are TGCGCCAGCAGCCAAGATCGAAGCGGGAGTGGCTATGAGCAGTTCTTC. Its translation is CASSQDRSGSGYEQFF.

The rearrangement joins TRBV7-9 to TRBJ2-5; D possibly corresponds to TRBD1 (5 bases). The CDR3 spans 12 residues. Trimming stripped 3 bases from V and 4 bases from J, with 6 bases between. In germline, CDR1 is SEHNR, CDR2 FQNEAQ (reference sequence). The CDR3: CASSFQGETQYF. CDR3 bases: TGTGCCAGCAGCTTCCAGGGAGAGACCCAGTACTTC.

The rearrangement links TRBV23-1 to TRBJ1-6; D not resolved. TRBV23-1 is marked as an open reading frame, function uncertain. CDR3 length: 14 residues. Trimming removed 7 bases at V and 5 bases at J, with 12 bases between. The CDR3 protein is CASIRTGHNSPLHF. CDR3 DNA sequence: TGCGCCAGCATCCGGACGGGCCATAATTCACCCCTCCACTTT.

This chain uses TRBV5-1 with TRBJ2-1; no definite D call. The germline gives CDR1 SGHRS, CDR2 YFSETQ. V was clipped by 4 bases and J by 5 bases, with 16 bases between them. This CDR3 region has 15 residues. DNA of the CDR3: TGCGCCAGCAGCCCCTCTTGGGCAGGCAACAATGAGCAGTTCTTC. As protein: CASSPSWAGNNEQFF.

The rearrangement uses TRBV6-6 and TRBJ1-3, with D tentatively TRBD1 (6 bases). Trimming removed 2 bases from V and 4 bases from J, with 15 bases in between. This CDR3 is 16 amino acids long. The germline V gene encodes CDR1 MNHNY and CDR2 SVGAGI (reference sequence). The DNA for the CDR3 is TGTGCCAGCAGTTACACATTAACAGGGTTCGGAAACACCATATATTTT. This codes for CASSYTLTGFGNTIYF.

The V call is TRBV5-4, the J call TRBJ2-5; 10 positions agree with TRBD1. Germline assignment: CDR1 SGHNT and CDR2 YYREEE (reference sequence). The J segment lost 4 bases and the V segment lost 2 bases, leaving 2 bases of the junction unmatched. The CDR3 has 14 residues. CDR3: CASSFRDRGETQYF. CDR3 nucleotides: TGTGCCAGCAGCTTCCGGGACAGGGGAGAGACCCAGTACTTC. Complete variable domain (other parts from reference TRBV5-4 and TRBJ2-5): ETGVTQSPTHLIKTRGQQVTLRCSSQSGHNTVSWYQQALGQGPQFIFQYYREEENGRGNFPPRFSGLQFPNYSSELNVNALELDDSALYLCASSFRDRGETQYFGPGTRLLVL.

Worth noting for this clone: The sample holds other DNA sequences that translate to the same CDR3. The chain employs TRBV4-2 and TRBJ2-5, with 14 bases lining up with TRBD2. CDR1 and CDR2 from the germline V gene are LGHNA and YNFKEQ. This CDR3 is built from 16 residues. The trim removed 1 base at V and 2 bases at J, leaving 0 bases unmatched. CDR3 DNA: TGTGCCAGCAGCCAAGGGACTAGCGGGGGGCAAGAGACCCAGTACTTC. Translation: CASSQGTSGGQETQYF.

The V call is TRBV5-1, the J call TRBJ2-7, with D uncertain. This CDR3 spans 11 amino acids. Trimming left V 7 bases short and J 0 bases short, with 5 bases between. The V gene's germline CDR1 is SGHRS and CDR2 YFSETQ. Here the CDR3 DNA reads TGCGCCAGCGCGAGCTCCTACGAGCAGTACTTC. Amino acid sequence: CASASSYEQYF.

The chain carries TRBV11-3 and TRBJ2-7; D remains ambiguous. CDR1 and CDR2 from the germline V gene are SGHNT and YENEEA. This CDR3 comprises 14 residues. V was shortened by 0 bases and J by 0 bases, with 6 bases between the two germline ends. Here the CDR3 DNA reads TGTGCCAGCAGCTTAGAGCAGGACTCCTACGAGCAGTACTTC. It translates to CASSLEQDSYEQYF. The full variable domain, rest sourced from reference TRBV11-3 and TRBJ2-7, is EAGVVQSPRYKIIEKKQPVAFWCNPISGHNTLYWYLQNLGQGPELLIRYENEEAVDDSQLPKDRFSAERLKGVDSTLKIQPAELGDSAVYLCASSLEQDSYEQYFGPGTRLTVT.

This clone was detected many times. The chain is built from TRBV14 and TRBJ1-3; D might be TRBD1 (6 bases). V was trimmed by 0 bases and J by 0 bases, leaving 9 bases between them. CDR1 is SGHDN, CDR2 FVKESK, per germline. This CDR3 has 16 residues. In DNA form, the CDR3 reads TGTGCCAGCAGCCAAGATTGGGACAACTCTGGAAACACCATATATTTT. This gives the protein CASSQDWDNSGNTIYF.

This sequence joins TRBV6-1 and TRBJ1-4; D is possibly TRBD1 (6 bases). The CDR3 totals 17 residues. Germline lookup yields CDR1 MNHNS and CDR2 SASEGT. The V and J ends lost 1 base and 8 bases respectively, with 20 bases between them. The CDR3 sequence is CASSEVKLQGWGEKLFF. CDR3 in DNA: TGTGCCAGCAGTGAAGTCAAGTTGCAGGGGTGGGGGGAAAAACTGTTTTTT.

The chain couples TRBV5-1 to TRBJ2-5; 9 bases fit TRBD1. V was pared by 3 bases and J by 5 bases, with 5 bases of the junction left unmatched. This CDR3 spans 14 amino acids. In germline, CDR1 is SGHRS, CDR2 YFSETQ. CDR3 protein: CASSSGTGMETQYF. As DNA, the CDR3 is TGCGCCAGCAGCTCCGGGACAGGGATGGAGACCCAGTACTTC.

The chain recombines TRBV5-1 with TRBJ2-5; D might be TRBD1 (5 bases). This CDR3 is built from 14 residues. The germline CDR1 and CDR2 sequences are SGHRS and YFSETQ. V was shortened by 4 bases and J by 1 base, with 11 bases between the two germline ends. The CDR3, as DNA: TGCGCCAGCAGCGGTGGGGCAGGCCAAGAGACCCAGTACTTC. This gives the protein CASSGGAGQETQYF.

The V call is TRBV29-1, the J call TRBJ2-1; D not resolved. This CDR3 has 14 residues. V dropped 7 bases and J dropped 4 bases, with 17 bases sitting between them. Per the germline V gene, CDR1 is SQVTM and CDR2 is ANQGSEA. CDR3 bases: TGCAGCGAGAGAACGTCGGTTCAATACAATGAGCAGTTCTTC. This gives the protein CSERTSVQYNEQFF.

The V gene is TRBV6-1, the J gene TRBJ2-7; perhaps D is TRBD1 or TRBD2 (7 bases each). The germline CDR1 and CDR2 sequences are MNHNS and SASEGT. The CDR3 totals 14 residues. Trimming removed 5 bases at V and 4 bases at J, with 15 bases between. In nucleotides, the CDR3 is TGTGCCAGCAGTACCCAGGGGGGGAAGTACGAGCAGTACTTC. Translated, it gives CASSTQGGKYEQYF.

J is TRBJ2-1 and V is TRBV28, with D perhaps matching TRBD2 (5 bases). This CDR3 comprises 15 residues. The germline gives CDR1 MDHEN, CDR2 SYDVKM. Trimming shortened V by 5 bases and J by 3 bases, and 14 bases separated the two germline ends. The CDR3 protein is CASSTPVGGYNEQFF. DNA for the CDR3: TGTGCCAGCAGTACCCCCGTCGGAGGCTACAATGAGCAGTTCTTC.

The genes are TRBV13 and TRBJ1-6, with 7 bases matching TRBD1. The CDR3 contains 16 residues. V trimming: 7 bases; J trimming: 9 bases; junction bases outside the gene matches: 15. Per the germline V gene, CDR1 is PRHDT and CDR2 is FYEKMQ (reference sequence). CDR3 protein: CASTTSRVRGFSPLHF. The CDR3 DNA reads TGTGCCAGCACCACATCTCGGGTCAGGGGGTTTTCACCCCTCCACTTT.